The clone carrying this T cell receptor (beta chain) was seen at least ten times. Antigen: not known. Breast cancer patients provided tissue from their axillary draining lymph nodes. The data are from a study of breast tumors, draining lymph nodes, adjacent tissues. Findings of the study overall: Findings are consistent with lymph node origin and intratumoral expansion of most tumor T cells. Tumor repertoires ranked between lymph nodes and nontumor tissue in diversity, with V and J gene preferences. Luminal-like breast cancer showed significantly greater tumor-nontumor repertoire similarity than basal-like breast cancer did. Tumor T cell lymph node origin was a supported hypothesis, not proven.

The V gene lost 1 base and the J gene lost 1 base, with 17 bases spanning the gap. CDR1 and CDR2 from the germline V gene are SGDLS and YYNGEE. This CDR3 is built from 17 residues. In TCRdb, the multiplex PCR reads were re-called with MiXCR into one record per CDR3 protein. This table holds about 270,000 distinct CDR3 sequences, 30% found once. Material: axillary lymph node tissue. The sequence was collected from a female donor with breast cancer. Some clones in this sample may be carry-over from other donors' samples. The genes are TRBV9 and TRBJ1-2, with D perhaps matching TRBD1 (5 bases). Written as DNA, the CDR3 is TGTGCCAGCAGCGTACCGACAGCCCCGAGATTTAACTATGGCTACACCTTC. As protein: CASSVPTAPRFNYGYTF.